This T cell receptor (beta chain) comes out of a study of human T cells and chemical hapten exposure. Across the study: Investigators sensitized approximately 2 cm by approximately 2 cm of upper inner arm skin with 2% DPC. Study-wide points: Patch test score was positively correlated with the counts of TCRs that had expanded at PT1.

One entry per CDR3 protein results from TCRdb running MiXCR on the RACE reads. The repertoire includes some 82,000 distinct CDR3 sequences, less than 8.5% of them detected once, and approximately 1.2% sits in the top ten. For this clonotype: What it binds is unknown.

Noted time point: patch test 2, 6 weeks after DPC sensitization. Treatment described: therapeutic diphenylcyclopropenone sensitization with weekly scalp DPC. J lost 4 bases, V lost 5 bases, and 4 bases had no gene match. There are 13 residues in the CDR3. The V gene's germline CDR1 is MNHNS and CDR2 SASEGT. J is TRBJ1-2 and V is TRBV6-1, with 7 bases identical to TRBD1. The TCR comes from a woman between 25 and 40 years old with alopecia areata. Some clones in this sample may be carry-over from other donors' samples. Sequencing used whole blood, obtained in connection with sensitization to the hapten diphenylcyclopropenone (DPC). The CDR3 region is CASSHRDSYGYTF. The DNA of the CDR3 is TGTGCCAGCAGTCACCGGGACAGCTATGGCTACACCTTC.